Each of the 27 T cell receptor beta chains below was sequenced from the same sample in a study of memory B cells and T cells in multiple sclerosis. Stimulus-free culture yielded autoproliferating CFSE-dim and non-proliferating CFSE-high T cells, each sequenced separately. Roughly 4.8x10^7 CFSE-labeled PBMCs were cultured 7 days unstimulated, then replicate wells were pooled. No antigens are known for them. The assay was immunoSEQ multiplex PCR, and TCRdb's table has in-frame clones only and misses some. There are about 32,000 clones in the sample; around 86% occur only once, and 2% to 3% lies in the top ten. Sequencing input: PBMCs from blood kept in culture. The receptors shown here come from a human donor with multiple sclerosis.

This chain connects TRBV9 to TRBJ2-5, with TRBD2 matching 11 bases. There are 17 residues in the CDR3. The V gene's germline CDR1 is SGDLS and CDR2 YYNGEE. Trimming at V came to 0 bases and at J to 2 bases, leaving 6 bases not matched to a gene. CDR3 loop: CASSVATASGGQETQYF. The CDR3 DNA is TGTGCCAGCAGCGTAGCTACAGCTAGCGGGGGGCAAGAGACCCAGTACTTC.

In DNA form, the CDR3 reads TGTGCCAGCAGTGCGGGACGTACTAATGAAAAACTGTTTTTT. It yields the protein CASSAGRTNEKLFF. The chain uses TRBV2 and TRBJ1-4; the D gene is possibly TRBD1 (5 bases). The V gene lost 4 bases and the J gene lost 2 bases, with 8 bases spanning the gap. From germline, CDR1 is SNHLY and CDR2 FYNNEI. The CDR3 extends over 14 amino acids.

The sample holds a few counts of this clone. The chain carries TRBV16 and TRBJ1-1; D unresolved. Germline V gene lookup returns CDR1 KGHSY and CDR2 FQNENV. The CDR3 totals 14 residues. Trimming stripped 7 bases from V and 5 bases from J, with 17 bases between. CDR3 protein: CASTPAPGGTEAFF. CDR3 sequence (DNA): TGTGCCAGCACCCCTGCACCGGGAGGGACTGAAGCTTTCTTT.

The gene calls are TRBV19 and TRBJ2-3; possible D gene TRBD1, 6 bases. V was pared by 7 bases and J by 1 base, with 12 bases between. Germline values: CDR1 LNHDA, CDR2 SQIVND (reference sequence). CDR3 length equals 14 residues. CDR3 nucleotide sequence: TGTGCCAGTATTCAAACAGGGCGCACAGATACGCAGTATTTT. Encoded protein: CASIQTGRTDTQYF.

This sequence joins TRBV7-9 and TRBJ2-7; TRBD1 aligns across 9 bases. J lost 2 bases, V lost 5 bases, and 10 bases had no gene match. The CDR3 extends over 16 amino acids. Germline V gene data show CDR1 as SEHNR and CDR2 as FQNEAQ (reference sequence). The CDR3 nucleotides read TGTGCCAGCAGCCCCAGGGCTGGGACAGGGCCCTACGAGCAGTACTTC. The encoded protein is CASSPRAGTGPYEQYF.

This chain connects TRBV19 to TRBJ1-5; D possibly corresponds to TRBD1 (6 bases). Germline CDR1 LNHDA, CDR2 SQIVND (reference sequence). Trimming took 5 bases from V and 4 from J, leaving 15 bases between them. The CDR3 spans 15 residues. The CDR3 DNA is TGTGCCAGTAGTTATCTAGGACAGAGTAATCAGCCCCAGCATTTT. It specifies CASSYLGQSNQPQHF.

The sample holds a few counts of this clone. J is TRBJ1-6 and V is TRBV7-9; D ambiguous. Germline V gene lookup returns CDR1 SEHNR and CDR2 FQNEAQ (reference sequence). V was clipped by 2 bases and J by 8 bases, with 10 bases between them. This CDR3 region has 14 residues. CDR3 in amino acids: CASSLQNEHSPLHF. The CDR3 DNA reads as TGTGCCAGCAGCTTACAGAACGAGCATTCACCCCTCCACTTT.

V and J are TRBV2 and TRBJ2-1, with 13 positions matching TRBD2. Germline assignment: CDR1 SNHLY and CDR2 FYNNEI. The CDR3 runs 16 residues. V lost 8 bases, J lost 5 bases, and 9 bases stayed unmatched. CDR3 sequence (DNA): TGTGCCAGCTCAGAATGGGGACTAGCGGGGAACAATGAGCAGTTCTTC. It is translated as CASSEWGLAGNNEQFF.

The CDR3 DNA is TGTGCCAGCTCACCTCGGGACAGGAATAACTATGGCTACACCTTC. Translating it yields CASSPRDRNNYGYTF. The chain employs TRBV18 and TRBJ1-2; 8 bases map to TRBD1. This CDR3 is 15 amino acids long. J gave up 1 base and V 3 bases, and 4 bases lay outside the gene matches. The germline V gene encodes CDR1 KGHSH and CDR2 LQKENI.

The CDR3 DNA is TGTGCCAGCAGCTCGACTAGGGGGTGGGATACGCAGTATTTT. Protein sequence: CASSSTRGWDTQYF. This chain uses TRBV5-6 with TRBJ2-3; D may match TRBD1 or TRBD2 (6 bases each). Trimming left V 3 bases short and J 6 bases short, with 14 bases between. The CDR3 has 14 amino acids. CDR1 SGHDT and CDR2 YYEEEE come from the germline V gene.

This clone came up once. V usage is TRBV28 and J usage is TRBJ1-4; no definite D call. Germline V gene lookup returns CDR1 MDHEN and CDR2 SYDVKM. CDR3 length equals 13 residues. Trimming removed 4 bases from V and 8 bases from J, with 11 bases in between. The CDR3 reads CASSSPLGEKLFF. The CDR3 DNA reads as TGTGCCAGCAGTTCGCCCCTTGGGGAAAAACTGTTTTTT.

This clone was seen a single time. This chain connects TRBV5-4 to TRBJ2-1; no reliable D call. The CDR3 has 14 residues. Germline values: CDR1 SGHNT, CDR2 YYREEE (reference sequence). Trimming pared 0 bases from V and 8 bases from J, leaving 12 bases between. The CDR3 sequence is CASSLEQPRDEQFF. In DNA, the CDR3 is TGTGCCAGCAGCTTGGAGCAACCAAGGGATGAGCAGTTCTTC. Filled out from reference TRBV5-4 and TRBJ2-1, the complete variable domain reads ETGVTQSPTHLIKTRGQQVTLRCSSQSGHNTVSWYQQALGQGPQFIFQYYREEENGRGNFPPRFSGLQFPNYSSELNVNALELDDSALYLCASSLEQPRDEQFFGPGTRLTVL.

The chain joins TRBV21-1 to TRBJ1-1. TRBV21-1 is recorded as a pseudogene. The CDR3 has 17 amino acids. The CDR3 nucleotides read TGTGCCAGCAGCAAAGGACAACCTAGGGTGAAGAACACTGAAGCTTTCTTT. Translated, it gives CASSKGQPRVKNTEAFF.

The V call is TRBV7-6, the J call TRBJ2-3, with 8 bases that match TRBD2. V shed 1 base and J 0 bases; nucleotides not matched to a gene: 3. Germline V gives CDR1 SGHVS, CDR2 FNYEAQ. CDR3 length: 16 residues. CDR3: CASSLGSSGSTDTQYF. Written as DNA, the CDR3 is TGTGCCAGCAGCTTAGGGTCTAGCGGGAGCACAGATACGCAGTATTTT.

This clone was counted once. The CDR3 spells CASSADYGYTF. The CDR3 DNA reads TGTGCCAGCAGTGCTGACTATGGCTACACCTTC. The chain uses TRBV2 and TRBJ1-2; D unresolved. The V and J ends lost 4 bases and 3 bases respectively, with 3 bases between them. Germline lookup yields CDR1 SNHLY and CDR2 FYNNEI. The CDR3 spans 11 residues.

The chain joins TRBV19 to TRBJ2-7, with 8 nucleotides matching TRBD2. CDR3 length equals 12 residues. After removal of 3 bases from V and 6 bases from J, the junction contained 1 base not matched to a gene. Germline CDR1 LNHDA, CDR2 SQIVND (reference sequence). The CDR3 DNA is TGTGCCAGTAGTATCCGGGGGGGCGAGCAGTACTTC. Amino acid sequence: CASSIRGGEQYF.

This clone was counted only a few times. The rearrangement uses TRBV15 and TRBJ1-2; D unclear. The CDR3 has 16 residues. Germline V gene sequence: CDR1 LNHNV, CDR2 YYDKDF (reference sequence). V dropped 0 bases and J dropped 5 bases, with 16 bases sitting between them. DNA of the CDR3: TGTGCCACCAGCAGAGATAAGGTTCCGGAGAAGTATGGCTACACCTTC. It translates to CATSRDKVPEKYGYTF. The whole variable domain, remainder taken from reference TRBV15 and TRBJ1-2, is DAMVIQNPRYQVTQFGKPVTLSCSQTLNHNVMYWYQQKSSQAPKLLFHYYDKDFNNEADTPDNFQSRRPNTSFCFLDIRSPGLGDTAMYLCATSRDKVPEKYGYTFGSGTRLTVV.

The chain joins TRBV6-1 to TRBJ1-2; 9 bases map to TRBD1. The CDR3 contains 15 residues. The germline gives CDR1 MNHNS, CDR2 SASEGT. Trimming cost V 3 bases and J 7 bases; bases outside gene matches: 9. The CDR3 nucleotides are TGTGCCAGCAGTGACCTCCGGGACAGGGACTCTGGCTACACCTTC. Encoded protein: CASSDLRDRDSGYTF.

This chain connects TRBV27 to TRBJ2-3; unclear D gene. CDR1 MNHEY and CDR2 SMNVEV come from the germline V gene (reference sequence). The CDR3 is 14 residues long. The ends were cut back, 6 bases at V and 0 bases at J, with 10 bases in the middle. The CDR3 reads CASSVISSTDTQYF. CDR3 nucleotide sequence: TGTGCCAGCAGCGTGATATCTAGCACAGATACGCAGTATTTT.

The V gene is TRBV18, the J gene TRBJ2-2, with a tentative D call TRBD1 (5 bases). The V end was cut by 1 base, the J end by 1 base, with 13 bases between. In germline, CDR1 is KGHSH, CDR2 LQKENI. CDR3 length: 17 amino acids. CDR3 in amino acids: CASSPRPATENTGELFF. In nucleotides, the CDR3 is TGTGCCAGCTCACCACGTCCCGCGACAGAGAACACCGGGGAGCTGTTTTTT.

This chain joins TRBV5-6 and TRBJ2-1; no clear D gene. The CDR3 runs 13 residues. V gave up 0 bases and J gave up 5 bases, with 6 bases separating them. The V gene's germline CDR1 is SGHDT and CDR2 YYEEEE. The CDR3 region has the DNA TGTGCCAGCAGCTTGGTCCATAACAATGAGCAGTTCTTC. Encoded protein: CASSLVHNNEQFF.

This chain connects TRBV25-1 to TRBJ1-1, with 7 nucleotides matching TRBD1. Germline CDR1 reads MGHDK; CDR2 reads SYGVNS. After removal of 4 bases from V and 1 base from J, the junction contained 9 bases not matched to a gene. The CDR3 is made up of 16 amino acids. Written as DNA, the CDR3 is TGTGCCAGCAGTGGGGGCAGGGGGAGATCGAACACTGAAGCTTTCTTT. Its translation is CASSGGRGRSNTEAFF.

V is TRBV13 and J is TRBJ2-3, with 10 bases lining up with TRBD2. Trimming at V came to 6 bases and at J to 1 base, leaving 10 bases not matched to a gene. Germline CDR1 and CDR2: PRHDT and FYEKMQ (reference sequence). The CDR3 is 17 residues long. Here the CDR3 DNA reads TGTGCCAGCAGACGAGCGGGAGGGCCCGGGGGCACAGATACGCAGTATTTT. Its translation is CASRRAGGPGGTDTQYF.

The chain has TRBV7-3 and TRBJ2-7; D could derive from TRBD1 or TRBD2 (5 bases each). Looked up from germline, CDR1 is SGHTA and CDR2 is FQGTGA. Trimming removed 4 bases from V and 7 bases from J, with 14 bases in between. The CDR3 runs to 13 residues. Written as DNA, the CDR3 is TGTGCCAGCAGCTCGGGGCGAGGGCGTGAGCAGTACTTC. Protein: CASSSGRGREQYF.

The rearrangement joins TRBV5-1 to TRBJ1-1; D gene unclear. The CDR3 totals 14 residues. The V end lost 0 bases, the J end lost 1 base, and 7 bases lay between the germline ends. Germline CDR1 reads SGHRS; CDR2 reads YFSETQ. The CDR3 region is CASSLEHSNTEAFF. DNA of the CDR3: TGCGCCAGCAGCTTGGAACATTCGAACACTGAAGCTTTCTTT.

This clone was picked up one time. The chain carries TRBV28 and TRBJ1-5; weak D call: TRBD1 (5 bases). CDR3 length: 16 residues. The germline V gene encodes CDR1 MDHEN and CDR2 SYDVKM. Trimming removed 2 bases at V and 4 bases at J, with 15 bases between. CDR3 sequence reads: CASSLTQGRGNQPQHF. In nucleotides, the CDR3 is TGTGCCAGCAGTTTAACCCAGGGAAGAGGGAATCAGCCCCAGCATTTT.

The gene calls are TRBV7-9 and TRBJ2-1; TRBD2 is a possible D gene (5 bases). The CDR3 runs 14 residues. The V end lost 5 bases, the J end lost 7 bases, and 15 bases lay between the germline ends. The germline V gene has CDR1 SEHNR and CDR2 FQNEAQ (reference sequence). In nucleotides, the CDR3 is TGTGCCAGCAGCCGGGTGTCGGGGATAAATGAGCAGTTCTTC. Its protein product is CASSRVSGINEQFF.